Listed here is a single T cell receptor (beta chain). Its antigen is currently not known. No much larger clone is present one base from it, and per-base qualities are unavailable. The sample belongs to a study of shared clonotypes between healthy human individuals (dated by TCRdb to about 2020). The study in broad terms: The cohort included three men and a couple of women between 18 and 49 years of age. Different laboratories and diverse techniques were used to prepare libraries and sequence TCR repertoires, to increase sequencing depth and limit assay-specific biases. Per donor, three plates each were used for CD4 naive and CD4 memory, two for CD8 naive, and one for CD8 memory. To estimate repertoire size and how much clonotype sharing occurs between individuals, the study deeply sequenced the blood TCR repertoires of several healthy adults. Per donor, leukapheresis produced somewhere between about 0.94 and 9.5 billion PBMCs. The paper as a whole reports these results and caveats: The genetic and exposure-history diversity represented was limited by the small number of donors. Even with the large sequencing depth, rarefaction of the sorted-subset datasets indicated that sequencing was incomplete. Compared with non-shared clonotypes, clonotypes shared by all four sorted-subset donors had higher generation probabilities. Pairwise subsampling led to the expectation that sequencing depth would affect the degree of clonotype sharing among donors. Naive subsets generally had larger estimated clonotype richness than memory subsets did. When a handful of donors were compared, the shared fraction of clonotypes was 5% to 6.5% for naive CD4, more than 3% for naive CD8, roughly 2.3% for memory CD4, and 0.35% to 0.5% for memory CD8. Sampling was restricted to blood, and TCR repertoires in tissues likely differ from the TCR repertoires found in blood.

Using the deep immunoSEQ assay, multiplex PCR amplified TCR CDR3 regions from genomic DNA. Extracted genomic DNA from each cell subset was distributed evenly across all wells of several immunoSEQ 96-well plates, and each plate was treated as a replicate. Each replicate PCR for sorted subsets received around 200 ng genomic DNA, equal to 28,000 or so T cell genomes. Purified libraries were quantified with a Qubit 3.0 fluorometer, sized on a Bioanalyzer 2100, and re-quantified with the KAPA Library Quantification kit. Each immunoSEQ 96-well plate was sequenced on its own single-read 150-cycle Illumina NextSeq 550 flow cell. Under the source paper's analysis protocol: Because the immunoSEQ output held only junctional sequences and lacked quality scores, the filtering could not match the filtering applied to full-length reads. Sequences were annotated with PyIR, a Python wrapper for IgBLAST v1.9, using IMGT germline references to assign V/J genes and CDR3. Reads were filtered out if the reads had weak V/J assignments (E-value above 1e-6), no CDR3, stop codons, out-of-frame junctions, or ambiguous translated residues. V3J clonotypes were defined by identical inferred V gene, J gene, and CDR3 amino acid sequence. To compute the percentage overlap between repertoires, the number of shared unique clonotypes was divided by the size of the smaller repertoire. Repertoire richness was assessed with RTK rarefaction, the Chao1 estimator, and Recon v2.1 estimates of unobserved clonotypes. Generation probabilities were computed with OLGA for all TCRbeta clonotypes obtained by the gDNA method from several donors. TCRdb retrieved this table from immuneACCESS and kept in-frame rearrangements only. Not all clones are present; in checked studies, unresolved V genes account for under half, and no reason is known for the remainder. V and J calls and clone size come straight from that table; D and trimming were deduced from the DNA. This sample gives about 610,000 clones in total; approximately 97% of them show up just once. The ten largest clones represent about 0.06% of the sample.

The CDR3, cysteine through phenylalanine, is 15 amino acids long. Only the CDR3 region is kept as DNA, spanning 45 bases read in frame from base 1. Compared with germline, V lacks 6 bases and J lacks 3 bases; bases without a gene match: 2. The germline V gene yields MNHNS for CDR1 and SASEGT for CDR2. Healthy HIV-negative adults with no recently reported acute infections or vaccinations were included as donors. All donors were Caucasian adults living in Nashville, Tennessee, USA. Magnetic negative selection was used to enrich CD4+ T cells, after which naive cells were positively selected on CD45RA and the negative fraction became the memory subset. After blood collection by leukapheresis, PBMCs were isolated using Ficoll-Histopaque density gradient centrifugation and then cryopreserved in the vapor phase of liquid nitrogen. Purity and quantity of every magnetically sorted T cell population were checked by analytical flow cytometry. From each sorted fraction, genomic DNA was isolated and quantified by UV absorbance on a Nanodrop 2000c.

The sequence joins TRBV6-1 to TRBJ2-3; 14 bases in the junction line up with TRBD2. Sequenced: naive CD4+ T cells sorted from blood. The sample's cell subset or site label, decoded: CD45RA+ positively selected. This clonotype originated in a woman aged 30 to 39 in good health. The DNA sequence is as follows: TGTGCCAGCAGGGGGACTAGCGGGAGAACAGATACGCAGTATTTT. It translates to CASRGTSGRTDTQYF.